The 26 T cell receptor beta chains below were found in one sample sequenced in a study of Ad26.COV2.S vaccination and SARS-CoV-2 variants (dated by TCRdb to about 2021). Taken with the paper, the label for treatment or condition translates to: about 20 received Ad26.COV2.S at low or high dose, single or two shots; 5 received placebo; per-sample allocation not given. For vaccine and placebo recipients, the sequenced repertoires came from samples collected on day 63 after the first injection. Libraries came from the immunoSEQ multiplex PCR assay. The table comes from immuneACCESS by way of TCRdb, which keeps in-frame sequences with V and J called. Part of the clones is missing from these tables; in studies checked, under half for an unresolved V gene and the rest for unknown reasons. The sample table shows 350,000 to 550,000 clones, and 89% are seen once. Around 2.5% of the sample goes to the ten largest clones.

The material sequenced was peripheral blood, taken in a trial of Ad26.COV2.S vaccine versus placebo. The receptors come from a person between 18 and 65 years old who received the Ad26.COV2.S COVID-19 vaccine or a placebo.

The gene calls are TRBV18 and TRBJ2-1, with a possible D match to TRBD2 (6 bases). Germline loops: CDR1 KGHSH, CDR2 LQKENI. Trimming left V 3 bases short and J 7 bases short, with 13 bases between. The CDR3 sequence is 14 residues long. The CDR3 DNA is TGTGCCAGCTCACCCCCCAACGGGGGTAATGAGCAGTTCTTC. This translates into CASSPPNGGNEQFF.

This clone occurred a few times. The chain is built from TRBV30 and TRBJ1-6; D perhaps matches TRBD1 (6 bases). Trimming stripped 2 bases from V and 0 bases from J, with 11 bases between. This CDR3 is built from 16 residues. Germline V gene sequence: CDR1 GTSNPN, CDR2 SVGIG (reference sequence). CDR3: CAWSRGSLSYNSPLHF. CDR3 nucleotide sequence: TGTGCCTGGAGTAGGGGGTCCCTCTCCTATAATTCACCCCTCCACTTT.

This chain connects TRBV11-3 to TRBJ2-2, with D possibly TRBD1 on 6 matching bases. V was trimmed by 4 bases and J by 2 bases, leaving 17 bases between them. Per the germline V gene, CDR1 is SGHNT and CDR2 is YENEEA. This CDR3 is built from 17 residues. CDR3 bases: TGTGCCAGCAGCTGGTACAGGGCCGGGAAAAACACCGGGGAGCTGTTTTTT. Its translation is CASSWYRAGKNTGELFF.

CDR3 sequence: CASGRGAIRIEQFF. The CDR3 DNA reads as TGTGCCAGCGGACGTGGGGCTATCAGAATTGAGCAGTTCTTC. The V and J genes are TRBV5-6 and TRBJ2-1, with D perhaps matching TRBD1 (5 bases). In germline, CDR1 is SGHDT, CDR2 YYEEEE. V shed 7 bases and J shed 9 bases, with 20 bases lying between them. The CDR3 length is 14 residues.

V usage is TRBV6-6 and J usage is TRBJ1-2; 9 bases are shared with TRBD1. From germline, CDR1 is MNHNY and CDR2 SVGAGI (reference sequence). V lost 2 bases, J lost 2 bases, and 3 bases stayed unmatched. The CDR3 covers 15 residues. The CDR3 reads CASSYLGQGNYGYTF. The DNA of the CDR3 is TGTGCCAGCAGTTACCTAGGACAGGGGAACTATGGCTACACCTTC.

The J gene is TRBJ1-2, the V gene TRBV18; 10 bases are a match to TRBD1. V lost 6 bases, J lost 1 base, and 8 bases stayed unmatched. The length of the CDR3 is 16 residues. Germline CDR1 KGHSH, CDR2 LQKENI. In DNA form, the CDR3 reads TGTGCCAGCTCGACCGGGACAGGGGACTTTAACTATGGCTACACCTTC. Its translation: CASSTGTGDFNYGYTF. The full variable domain, with the rest looked up from reference TRBV18 and TRBJ1-2, is NAGVMQNPRHLVRRRGQEARLRCSPMKGHSHVYWYRQLPEEGLKFMVYLQKENIIDESGMPKERFSAEFPKEGPSILRIQQVVRGDSAAYFCASSTGTGDFNYGYTFGSGTRLTVV.

This chain uses TRBV28 with TRBJ1-4; TRBD1 might be the D (6 bases). Trimming stripped 6 bases from V and 0 bases from J, with 8 bases between. The CDR3 is 14 residues long. Per germline, CDR1 MDHEN and CDR2 SYDVKM. The CDR3 nucleotides are TGTGCCAGCAGGTCAGGGGCAACTAATGAAAAACTGTTTTTT. Encoded protein: CASRSGATNEKLFF. The full variable domain, rest sourced from reference TRBV28 and TRBJ1-4, is DVKVTQSSRYLVKRTGEKVFLECVQDMDHENMFWYRQDPGLGLRLIYFSYDVKMKEKGDIPEGYSVSREKKERFSLILESASTNQTSMYLCASRSGATNEKLFFGSGTQLSVL.

The count of this clone is one. The chain joins TRBV3-1 (or the pseudogene TRBV3-2) to TRBJ2-3; D might be TRBD1 (5 bases). This CDR3 contains 16 residues. CDR1 and CDR2 (germline): LGHDT, YNNKEL (reference sequence). V was shortened by 5 bases and J by 0 bases, with 15 bases between the two germline ends. The DNA of the CDR3 is TGTGCCAGCAGCGGGGCGGCGGACACTAGCACAGATACGCAGTATTTT. Amino acid sequence: CASSGAADTSTDTQYF.

CDR3 loop: CAWSAKTGQATNEKLFF. DNA of the CDR3: TGTGCCTGGAGTGCGAAAACAGGGCAAGCAACTAATGAAAAACTGTTTTTT. This chain joins TRBV30 and TRBJ1-4, with D tentatively TRBD1 (6 bases). This CDR3 is 17 amino acids long. V lost 1 base, J lost 0 bases, and 15 bases lay in between. The V gene's germline CDR1 is GTSNPN and CDR2 SVGIG (reference sequence).

This clone is a singleton in its sample. The chain is built from TRBV4-3 and TRBJ1-2; TRBD1 aligns across 9 bases. V shed 4 bases and J 2 bases; nucleotides not matched to a gene: 2. Germline V gives CDR1 LGHNA, CDR2 YSLEER. The CDR3 has 14 residues. The CDR3 nucleotides are TGCGCCAGCAGCCGGGACAGGGTCAACTATGGCTACACCTTC. Translated, it gives CASSRDRVNYGYTF.

Only one count was recorded for this clone. The V call is TRBV5-5, the J call TRBJ2-1; possibly TRBD1 or TRBD2 for D (5 bases each). Germline-derived CDR1 and CDR2 are SGHKS and YYEKEE (reference sequence). This CDR3 is 15 amino acids long. V lost 2 bases to trimming and J lost 5 bases, with 14 bases between them. The CDR3 nucleotides are TGTGCCAGCAGCTTTTCCCCGGGGCAAAACAATGAGCAGTTCTTC. This encodes CASSFSPGQNNEQFF.

There are a few counts of this clone. The chain links TRBV6-5 to TRBJ1-4; tentatively, D is TRBD1 (5 bases). The length of the CDR3 is 13 residues. CDR1 is MNHEY and CDR2 is SVGAGI in the germline V gene. V gave up 7 bases and J gave up 6 bases, with 12 bases separating them. The CDR3 nucleotides read TGTGCCAGCAAGAGGCAGGGAGATGAAAAACTGTTTTTT. Its translation is CASKRQGDEKLFF.

This clone was counted only a few times. This chain uses TRBV2 with TRBJ1-1, with D unclear. CDR1 and CDR2 (germline): SNHLY, FYNNEI. The V end was cut by 6 bases, the J end by 2 bases, with 16 bases between. The CDR3 is 15 amino acids. Here the CDR3 reads CASRQYAGENTEAFF. The CDR3 DNA is TGTGCCAGCAGGCAATACGCGGGAGAAAACACTGAAGCTTTCTTT.

The chain combines TRBV29-1 with TRBJ2-1, with 7 positions matching TRBD1. J lost 0 bases, V lost 4 bases, and 15 bases had no gene match. CDR3 length: 18 amino acids. Germline V gene data show CDR1 as SQVTM and CDR2 as ANQGSEA. CDR3 protein: CSVGVGQVIRDSYNEQFF. Written as DNA, the CDR3 is TGCAGCGTTGGGGTTGGACAGGTAATAAGGGACTCCTACAATGAGCAGTTCTTC.

The chain couples TRBV19 to TRBJ2-5, with 7 bases lining up with TRBD2. CDR1 is LNHDA and CDR2 is SQIVND in the germline V gene (reference sequence). After removal of 5 bases from V and 4 bases from J, the junction contained 13 bases not matched to a gene. This CDR3 is built from 16 residues. Written as DNA, the CDR3 is TGTGCCAGTAGTTCACCTAGCGGACCCTCGGGAGAGACCCAGTACTTC. Protein product: CASSSPSGPSGETQYF.

The rearrangement joins TRBV3-1 (or the pseudogene TRBV3-2) to TRBJ2-1, with TRBD1 identical over 8 bases. Germline V lookup: CDR1 LGHDT, CDR2 YNNKEL (reference sequence). With V trimmed by 3 bases and J by 12 bases, 7 bases remained unmatched. The CDR3 contains 13 residues. CDR3 residues: CASSQLNGQGQFF. CDR3 DNA: TGTGCCAGCAGCCAGTTAAATGGACAGGGGCAGTTCTTC.

The DNA for the CDR3 is TGTGCCAGTAGTATCCGACGGAGCTCTGGAAACACCATATATTTT. Translated: CASSIRRSSGNTIYF. The rearrangement joins TRBV19 to TRBJ1-3; unclear D gene. V dropped 3 bases and J dropped 0 bases, with 9 bases sitting between them. Germline V gene lookup returns CDR1 LNHDA and CDR2 SQIVND (reference sequence). The CDR3 sequence is 15 residues long.

About this clone itself: Within the sample, other DNA sequences also encode this same CDR3. V gene TRBV9 combines with J gene TRBJ2-2; D is unresolved. V lost 2 bases, J lost 2 bases, and 4 bases lay in between. Germline CDR1 SGDLS, CDR2 YYNGEE. This CDR3 is 13 amino acids long. CDR3 loop: CASSVSNTGELFF. In DNA, the CDR3 is TGTGCCAGCAGCGTTTCAAACACCGGGGAGCTGTTTTTT.

The chain has TRBV7-9 and TRBJ1-1; possible D gene TRBD1, 6 bases. V lost 5 bases and J lost 5, with 15 bases in between. The V gene's germline CDR1 is SEHNR and CDR2 FQNEAQ (reference sequence). The CDR3 length is 14 residues. The CDR3 DNA reads TGTGCCAGCAGCGCCACAGGGAGGGATACTGAAGCTTTCTTT. Its translation: CASSATGRDTEAFF.

This clone was observed a few times. This chain joins TRBV5-6 and TRBJ2-7; 7 bases are shared with TRBD2. This CDR3 has 12 amino acids. Germline CDR1 and CDR2: SGHDT and YYEEEE. With 0 bases clipped from V and 6 bases from J, the junction kept 0 bases outside the gene matches. The CDR3 region has the DNA TGTGCCAGCAGCTTGGCGGGAGGCGAGCAGTACGTC. This codes for CASSLAGGEQYV.

The chain is built from TRBV5-1 and TRBJ1-4, with 7 bases that match TRBD1. V lost 6 bases to trimming and J lost 7 bases; unmatched junction nucleotides: 12. Germline assignment: CDR1 SGHRS and CDR2 YFSETQ. The CDR3 runs to 15 residues. As DNA, the CDR3 is TGCGCCAGCAAAAAATCGACAGGGTTTAGTGAAAAACTGTTTTTT. This encodes CASKKSTGFSEKLFF.

The rearrangement uses TRBV5-1 and TRBJ1-1; weak D call: TRBD1 (5 bases). The CDR3 totals 14 residues. The germline V and J ends were trimmed by 4 bases and 8 bases, with 18 bases remaining between them. Per the germline V gene, CDR1 is SGHRS and CDR2 is YFSETQ. The DNA for the CDR3 is TGCGCCAGCAGCCCTATTAGGGGCGGCTCGGAAGCTTTCTTT. This translates into CASSPIRGGSEAFF.

The rearrangement joins TRBV9 to TRBJ2-1; either TRBD1 or TRBD2 may supply D (5 bases each). V was shortened by 0 bases and J by 4 bases, with 14 bases between the two germline ends. The CDR3 has 16 amino acids. Looked up from germline, CDR1 is SGDLS and CDR2 is YYNGEE. In nucleotides, the CDR3 is TGTGCCAGCAGCGTAGTGGTTGACGGGGCGTACAATGAGCAGTTCTTC. The encoded protein is CASSVVVDGAYNEQFF.

The sample holds a few counts of this clone. The V gene is TRBV4-3, the J gene TRBJ1-6; D might be TRBD1 (5 bases). V was pared by 0 bases and J by 10 bases, with 16 bases between. Germline-derived CDR1 and CDR2 are LGHNA and YSLEER. The CDR3 sequence is 16 residues long. CDR3 sequence: CASSQEGPRDDSPLHF. In DNA, the CDR3 is TGCGCCAGCAGCCAAGAAGGGCCCAGGGACGACTCACCCCTCCACTTT.

The chain joins TRBV12-3 or TRBV12-4 to TRBJ2-1, with D tentatively TRBD1 or TRBD2 (5 bases each). The CDR3 is made up of 13 amino acids. The V end lost 5 bases, the J end lost 10 bases, and 15 bases lay between the germline ends. The CDR3 sequence: CASSPGAQGEQFF. The CDR3 DNA is TGTGCCAGCAGTCCCGGGGCCCAGGGAGAGCAGTTCTTC.

CDR3 nucleotides: TGCGCCAGCAGTTACCCACCGGGACAGGAATTCATGAACACTGAAGCTTTCTTT. Protein product: CASSYPPGQEFMNTEAFF. The V call is TRBV10-2, the J call TRBJ1-1, with 8 bases aligning to TRBD1. CDR3 length equals 18 residues. CDR1 and CDR2 from the germline V gene are WSHSY and SAAADI. The ends lost 5 bases at V and 0 bases at J; junction bases unmatched: 14.